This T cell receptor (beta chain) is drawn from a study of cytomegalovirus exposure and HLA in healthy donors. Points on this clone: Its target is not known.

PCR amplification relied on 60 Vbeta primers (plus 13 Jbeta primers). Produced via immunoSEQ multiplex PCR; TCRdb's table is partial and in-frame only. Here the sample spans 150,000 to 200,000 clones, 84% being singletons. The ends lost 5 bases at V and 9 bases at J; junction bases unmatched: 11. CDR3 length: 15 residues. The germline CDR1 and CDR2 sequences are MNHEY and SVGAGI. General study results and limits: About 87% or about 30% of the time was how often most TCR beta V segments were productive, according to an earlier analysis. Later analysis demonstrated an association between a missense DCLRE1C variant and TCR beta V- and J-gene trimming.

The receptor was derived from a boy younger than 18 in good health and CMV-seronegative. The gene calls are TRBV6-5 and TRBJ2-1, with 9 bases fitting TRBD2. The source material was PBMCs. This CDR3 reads CASSPQPGLAGEQFF. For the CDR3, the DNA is TGTGCCAGCAGTCCCCAACCGGGACTAGCAGGTGAGCAGTTCTTC.